This TCR beta chain was sequenced for a study of blood T cell repertoires in COVID-19. Study in general: Whether acute or convalescent, the COVID-19 samples came from the United States, Italy and Spain. From T cells, B-cell-depleted T cells, or PBMCs came the material, which was cDNA or gDNA.

Authors' data handling: Researchers report that nucleated cell counts were estimated from reference gene primer amplification. Clones were sequenced by immunoSEQ multiplex PCR, and TCRdb holds only the in-frame ones, with some missing. V, J and clone size are those of that table, while D and trimming were read from the DNA. The repertoire holds over 85,000 clones, with about 87% as singletons. V trimming: 7 bases; J trimming: 7 bases; junction bases outside the gene matches: 8. The CDR3 sequence is 14 residues long. The germline CDR1 and CDR2 sequences are MNHEY and SVGAGI. This clone was observed a handful of times.

Material: peripheral blood. This sequence was found in a man aged 35 to 55 with acute or convalescent COVID-19. This chain connects TRBV6-5 to TRBJ1-1; 11 nucleotides match TRBD1. CDR3 sequence (DNA): TGTGCCAGCAACTACGGACAGGGGGCTATTGAAGCTTTCTTT. Translating it yields CASNYGQGAIEAFF.